This TCR beta chain was observed in a study of blood T cell repertoires in COVID-19. Overall study: PBMCs, B-cell-depleted T cells, or T cells were the source of the cDNA or gDNA that made up the material.

The CDR3 totals 15 residues. Trimming removed 2 bases at V and 2 bases at J, with 12 bases between. The germline V gene has CDR1 PRHDT and CDR2 FYEKMQ (reference sequence). In the original workflow: Amplification of reference gene primers was used by the study to estimate nucleated cell counts. TCRdb's copy holds only in-frame clones and misses some; the assay was immunoSEQ multiplex PCR. V, J and clone size are those of that table, while D and trimming were read from the DNA. Of 90,000 to 130,000 clones detected, just over 85% appear once; the ten largest clones hold approximately 2.5%. This clonotype originated in a human donor in a cohort sampled during active COVID-19. The rearrangement joins TRBV13 to TRBJ1-2; tentative D call: TRBD1 (6 bases). The sample taken for sequencing was peripheral blood. CDR3 region: CASSLRGQLNYGYTF. The CDR3 DNA is TGTGCCAGCAGCTTACGAGGACAGCTAAACTATGGCTACACCTTC.